These 30 T cell receptor beta chains were sequenced from one sample in a study of blood T cell repertoires in COVID-19. Assay: immunoSEQ multiplex PCR; the TCRdb copy retains only in-frame clones and omits some. The repertoire has 100,000 to 150,000 clones, 75% to 90% of them found once; the top ten carry more than 3.5%. Sequenced input: peripheral blood. All receptors come from a man between 60 and 70 years old with COVID-19, enrolled during active disease.

V and J are TRBV30 and TRBJ2-5; 10 positions match TRBD2. CDR3 length equals 13 residues. Germline CDR1 is GTSNPN and CDR2 is SVGIG (reference sequence). V lost 5 bases, J lost 4 bases, and 4 bases stayed unmatched. The CDR3 coding sequence is TGTGCCTGGGGGACTAGCGTTCCAGAGACCCAGTACTTC. Its protein product is CAWGTSVPETQYF.

The chain uses TRBV3-1 (or the pseudogene TRBV3-2) and TRBJ1-2, with TRBD1 matching over 9 bases. The CDR3 has 18 residues. The V and J ends lost 2 bases and 0 bases, in that order; junction bases with no gene match: 10. Germline-derived CDR1 and CDR2 are LGHDT and YNNKEL (reference sequence). DNA for the CDR3: TGTGCCAGCAGCCAACTATCGACAGGGGGAATAGCTAACTATGGCTACACCTTC. Translating it yields CASSQLSTGGIANYGYTF.

The chain joins TRBV29-1 to TRBJ1-2, with 7 bases identical to TRBD1. This CDR3 has 12 amino acids. The germline gives CDR1 SQVTM, CDR2 ANQGSEA. The V and J ends lost 7 bases and 4 bases, in that order; junction bases with no gene match: 6. In nucleotides, the CDR3 is TGCAGCGGACAGGGTTCGGGCTATGGCTACACCTTC. It is translated as CSGQGSGYGYTF.

In its sample, this clone was seen once. DNA for the CDR3: TGTGCCAGCAGCTTAGATGGGACAGGCGCGCCCTACGAGCAGTACTTC. The encoded protein is CASSLDGTGAPYEQYF. The chain is built from TRBV7-2 and TRBJ2-7; TRBD1 matches 8 bases. This CDR3 has 16 amino acids. Trimming removed 1 base from V and 2 bases from J; junction bases left unmatched: 7. Germline CDR1 SGHTA, CDR2 FQGNSA.

The chain joins TRBV19 to TRBJ1-3; D not resolved. CDR3 length: 15 residues. Germline V CDR1 and CDR2: LNHDA, SQIVND (reference sequence). Deletions cut 2 bases from V and 4 bases from J, with 12 bases between. The DNA for the CDR3 is TGTGCCAGTAGTATACCGGGTAAAGAAGGAAACACCATATATTTT. It specifies CASSIPGKEGNTIYF.

The V call is TRBV5-5, the J call TRBJ2-7, with D tentatively TRBD1 (6 bases). Germline values: CDR1 SGHKS, CDR2 YYEKEE (reference sequence). Trimming left V 4 bases short and J 2 bases short, with 13 bases between. The CDR3 is 14 residues long. Here the CDR3 DNA reads TGTGCCAGCAGCCGGTGGACAGAACCCTACGAGCAGTACTTC. Translated: CASSRWTEPYEQYF.

CDR3 in amino acids: CASSPDLSTDTQYF. CDR3 nucleotides: TGTGCCAGCAGCCCAGATTTAAGCACAGATACGCAGTATTTT. This chain links TRBV5-4 with TRBJ2-3; D not certain. The CDR3 runs to 14 residues. Deletions cut 4 bases from V and 0 bases from J, with 9 bases between. Germline V gene sequence: CDR1 SGHNT, CDR2 YYREEE (reference sequence).

The chain combines TRBV27 with TRBJ1-2, with 9 bases fitting TRBD1. Germline V lookup: CDR1 MNHEY, CDR2 SMNVEV (reference sequence). The CDR3 totals 15 residues. V shed 2 bases, J shed 1 base, and the junction held 2 bases outside the gene matches. The CDR3, as DNA: TGTGCCAGCAGTTTAGCGACAGGGGGTAACTATGGCTACACCTTC. As protein: CASSLATGGNYGYTF.

The chain is built from TRBV9 and TRBJ1-2, with TRBD1 identical over 11 bases. J gave up 8 bases and V 4 bases, and 7 bases lay outside the gene matches. From germline, CDR1 is SGDLS and CDR2 YYNGEE. This CDR3 has 14 residues. The CDR3, as DNA: TGTGCCAGCAGCTTCCGGACAGGGGGCGGCGGCTACACCTTC. This encodes CASSFRTGGGGYTF.

This chain uses TRBV27 with TRBJ1-4; no clear D. CDR1 and CDR2 from the germline V gene are MNHEY and SMNVEV (reference sequence). The CDR3 runs to 16 residues. The V end was cut by 2 bases, the J end by 7 bases, with 17 bases between. The CDR3 DNA is TGTGCCAGCAGTTTAACCCCTCGCTCCGGTAGTGAAAAACTGTTTTTT. Residues: CASSLTPRSGSEKLFF.

The chain is built from TRBV18 and TRBJ1-2; unclear D gene. The CDR3 is 15 amino acids. Germline CDR1 KGHSH, CDR2 LQKENI. The V gene lost 2 bases and the J gene lost 4 bases, with 14 bases spanning the gap. The CDR3 region is CASSPGRPGIYGYTF. CDR3 sequence (DNA): TGTGCCAGCTCACCAGGACGTCCGGGGATCTATGGCTACACCTTC.

The chain links TRBV5-4 to TRBJ1-2; D gene ambiguous. This CDR3 spans 12 amino acids. The germline gives CDR1 SGHNT, CDR2 YYREEE (reference sequence). The ends were cut back, 2 bases at V and 8 bases at J, with 10 bases in the middle. CDR3 region: CASSFLTNGYTF. The DNA of the CDR3 is TGTGCCAGCAGCTTTCTGACAAACGGCTACACCTTC. Looking up the rest from reference TRBV5-4 and TRBJ1-2 gives the full variable domain: ETGVTQSPTHLIKTRGQQVTLRCSSQSGHNTVSWYQQALGQGPQFIFQYYREEENGRGNFPPRFSGLQFPNYSSELNVNALELDDSALYLCASSFLTNGYTFGSGTRLTVV.

The chain uses TRBV5-1 and TRBJ2-7; 10 nucleotides agree with TRBD1. From germline, CDR1 is SGHRS and CDR2 YFSETQ. The CDR3 is made up of 15 amino acids. J was trimmed by 5 bases and V by 2 bases; bases with no gene match: 7. CDR3 DNA: TGCGCCAGCAGCTTAGAGGGACAGGGGCCCCACGAGCAGTACTTC. This gives the protein CASSLEGQGPHEQYF.

V and J are TRBV5-4 and TRBJ1-3; a weak D match, TRBD1 (5 bases). The CDR3 is 14 amino acids. V lost 1 base and J 4 bases, leaving 9 bases between the germline ends. The germline V gene has CDR1 SGHNT and CDR2 YYREEE (reference sequence). The CDR3 coding sequence is TGTGCCAGCAGCTTGCGCGGGGCCGGAAACACCATATATTTT. It is translated as CASSLRGAGNTIYF.

This chain uses TRBV6-2 or TRBV6-3 with TRBJ1-3; perhaps TRBD1 as D (5 bases). This CDR3 contains 14 residues. In germline, CDR1 is MNHEY, CDR2 SVGEGT. The V end lost 5 bases, the J end lost 2 bases, and 10 bases lay between the germline ends. Here the CDR3 DNA reads TGTGCCAGCAGTCGCGGGACCGCTGGAAACACCATATATTTT. As protein: CASSRGTAGNTIYF.

This clone was found once. This sequence joins TRBV7-9 and TRBJ2-1; 8 bases are a match to TRBD1. V lost 3 bases and J lost 8; bases outside the gene matches: 3. Per germline, CDR1 SEHNR and CDR2 FQNEAQ (reference sequence). There are 13 residues in the CDR3. CDR3 protein: CASSLDRADEQFF. CDR3 DNA sequence: TGTGCCAGCAGCTTGGACAGGGCGGATGAGCAGTTCTTC.

Comment on this clone: One end of the junction varies from germline; a read error may be responsible. This chain connects TRBV7-3 to TRBJ2-2; D might be TRBD2 (5 bases). The germline V gene has CDR1 SGHTA and CDR2 FQGTGA. The CDR3 spans 16 residues. The CDR3 DNA follows: TGTGCCAGCAGCTTATATCGGCCAGGAGTGAACCGGGGAGCTGTTTTT. This translates into CASSLYRPGVNRGAVF. Combining the CDR3 with reference TRBV7-3 and TRBJ2-2 gives the whole variable domain GAGVSQTPSNKVTEKGKYVELRCDPISGHTALYWYRQSLGQGPEFLIYFQGTGAADDSGLPNDRFFAVRPEGSVSTLKIQRTERGDSAVYLCASSLYRPGVNRGAVFGEGSRLTVL.

The chain combines TRBV6-5 with TRBJ2-7; 8 bases are shared with TRBD1. CDR1 is MNHEY, CDR2 SVGAGI, per germline. V was clipped by 10 bases and J by 0 bases; unmatched bases: 8. CDR3 size: 14 residues. CDR3 in amino acids: CAISTGDRSYEQYF. The CDR3 bases are TGTGCCATTTCGACAGGGGACCGCTCCTACGAGCAGTACTTC.

The DNA of the CDR3 is TGTGCCAGCAGCGCGGACAGCCTCTATGGCTACACCTTC. It is translated as CASSADSLYGYTF. The J gene is TRBJ1-2, the V gene TRBV9, with D possibly matching TRBD1 (6 bases). Germline CDR1 is SGDLS and CDR2 is YYNGEE. V was pared by 3 bases and J by 4 bases, with 10 bases between. The CDR3 runs to 13 residues.

CDR3 protein: CASSLILSRGGRGTGELFF. The CDR3 DNA sequence: TGTGCCAGCAGCTTAATTCTCTCGCGGGGGGGCCGAGGCACCGGGGAGCTGTTTTTT. The genes are TRBV7-3 and TRBJ2-2, with 9 bases fitting TRBD2. CDR1 and CDR2 from the germline V gene are SGHTA and FQGTGA. The ends lost 1 base at V and 4 bases at J; junction bases unmatched: 13. The CDR3 runs 19 residues.

This chain uses TRBV28 with TRBJ2-2; 7 nucleotides align to TRBD1. There are 15 residues in the CDR3. Losses at the gene ends were 7 bases for V and 1 base for J; bases not matched to a gene: 6. CDR1 and CDR2 from the germline V gene are MDHEN and SYDVKM. The CDR3 sequence: CASTRRGRNTGELFF. DNA for the CDR3: TGTGCCAGCACCCGAAGGGGGCGGAACACCGGGGAGCTGTTTTTT.

This chain links TRBV30 with TRBJ1-5, with D maybe TRBD1 (5 bases). Trimming took 1 base from V and 2 from J, leaving 12 bases between them. CDR3 length: 15 amino acids. In germline, CDR1 is GTSNPN, CDR2 SVGIG (reference sequence). This CDR3 reads CAWSDGGTRNQPQHF. CDR3 DNA sequence: TGTGCCTGGAGTGACGGGGGAACCCGCAATCAGCCCCAGCATTTT.

The chain links TRBV5-1 to TRBJ2-2; a weak D match, TRBD1 (6 bases). This CDR3 is 15 amino acids long. CDR1 and CDR2 (germline): SGHRS, YFSETQ. V was pared by 4 bases and J by 3 bases, with 13 bases between. In nucleotides, the CDR3 is TGCGCCAGCAGCCTCGGGACAACTCACACCGGGGAGCTGTTTTTT. The encoded protein is CASSLGTTHTGELFF.

The chain carries TRBV6-5 and TRBJ1-2; 10 bases align to TRBD1. V lost 5 bases, J lost 5 bases, and 2 bases stayed unmatched. The CDR3 is made up of 13 amino acids. From germline, CDR1 is MNHEY and CDR2 SVGAGI. The CDR3 reads CASSKDRGYGYTF. In nucleotides, the CDR3 is TGTGCCAGCAGTAAGGACAGGGGGTATGGCTACACCTTC.

This clone turned up a few times. The gene calls are TRBV6-6 and TRBJ1-5, with a weak D call TRBD1 (5 bases). CDR1 MNHNY and CDR2 SVGAGI come from the germline V gene (reference sequence). The CDR3 is made up of 14 amino acids. The V and J ends lost 6 bases and 6 bases respectively, with 15 bases between them. CDR3 DNA: TGTGCCAGCAGGCGTACAGGCTCGGGTCAGCCCCAGCATTTT. Translation: CASRRTGSGQPQHF.

Only one count was recorded for this clone. The chain carries TRBV30 and TRBJ2-3; D may be TRBD2 (5 bases). V gave up 0 bases and J gave up 8 bases, with 12 bases separating them. Germline V gene lookup returns CDR1 GTSNPN and CDR2 SVGIG (reference sequence). CDR3 length equals 13 residues. CDR3 sequence (DNA): TGTGCCTGGAGTGTCGGAGGCGTTGCTACGCAGTATTTT. It codes for CAWSVGGVATQYF. The complete variable domain, with remaining parts taken from reference TRBV30 and TRBJ2-3, reads SQTIHQWPATLVQPVGSPLSLECTVEGTSNPNLYWYRQAAGRGLQLLFYSVGIGQISSEVPQNLSASRPQDRQFILSSKKLLLSDSGFYLCAWSVGGVATQYFGPGTRLTVL.

The genes are TRBV7-9 and TRBJ1-1; 9 nucleotides match TRBD1. The CDR3 extends over 18 amino acids. The ends lost 5 bases at V and 4 bases at J; junction bases unmatched: 17. In germline, CDR1 is SEHNR, CDR2 FQNEAQ (reference sequence). CDR3 amino acids: CASSLQQGAPGKRTEAFF. CDR3 nucleotide sequence: TGTGCCAGCAGCCTACAACAGGGGGCCCCTGGGAAGCGCACTGAAGCTTTCTTT.

This chain links TRBV7-3 with TRBJ2-3, with D uncertain. The CDR3 has 14 residues. Deletions cut 5 bases from V and 0 bases from J, with 9 bases between. In germline, CDR1 is SGHTA, CDR2 FQGTGA. The CDR3 reads CASSVRGSTDTQYF. In DNA, the CDR3 is TGTGCCAGCAGCGTCCGAGGTAGCACAGATACGCAGTATTTT.

The chain couples TRBV12-3 or TRBV12-4 to TRBJ1-1, with a tentative D call TRBD1 (6 bases). The germline V and J ends were trimmed by 7 bases and 6 bases, with 15 bases remaining between them. CDR3 length equals 13 residues. The CDR3 loop reads CASNQQGTPEAFF. CDR3 DNA: TGTGCCAGCAACCAACAGGGTACTCCTGAAGCTTTCTTT.

The chain uses TRBV3-1 (or the pseudogene TRBV3-2) and TRBJ2-3, with 16 bases aligning to TRBD2. The trim removed 6 bases at V and 4 bases at J, leaving 4 bases unmatched. Germline CDR1 is LGHDT and CDR2 is YNNKEL (reference sequence). This CDR3 spans 16 amino acids. In nucleotides, the CDR3 is TGTGCCAGCAGACCCGGGACTAGCGGGGGGGCAGATACGCAGTATTTT. This translates into CASRPGTSGGADTQYF.